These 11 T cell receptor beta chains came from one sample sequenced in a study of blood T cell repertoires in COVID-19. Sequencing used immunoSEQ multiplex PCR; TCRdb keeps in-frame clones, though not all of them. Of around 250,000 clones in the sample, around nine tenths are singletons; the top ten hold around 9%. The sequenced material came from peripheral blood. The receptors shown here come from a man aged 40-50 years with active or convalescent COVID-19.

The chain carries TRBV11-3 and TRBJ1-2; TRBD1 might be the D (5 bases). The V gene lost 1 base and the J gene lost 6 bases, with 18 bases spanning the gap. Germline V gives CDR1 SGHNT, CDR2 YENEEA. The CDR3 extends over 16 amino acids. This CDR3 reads CASSLVQFGGMDGYTF. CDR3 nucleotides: TGTGCCAGCAGCTTAGTTCAGTTCGGGGGTATGGATGGCTACACCTTC.

The CDR3 sequence is CASNGQGYSGANVLTF. DNA for the CDR3: TGTGCCAGCAATGGGCAGGGTTACTCTGGGGCCAACGTCCTGACTTTC. This sequence joins TRBV27 and TRBJ2-6, with TRBD1 as a possible D gene (5 bases). Deletions cut 7 bases from V and 0 bases from J, with 13 bases between. CDR3 length equals 16 residues. Germline V lookup: CDR1 MNHEY, CDR2 SMNVEV (reference sequence).

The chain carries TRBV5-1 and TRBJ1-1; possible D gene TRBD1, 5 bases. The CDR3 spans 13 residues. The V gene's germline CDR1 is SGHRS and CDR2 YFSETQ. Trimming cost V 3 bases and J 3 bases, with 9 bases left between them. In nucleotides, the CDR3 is TGCGCCAGCAGCTGGGGGGATGACACTGAAGCTTTCTTT. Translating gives CASSWGDDTEAFF.

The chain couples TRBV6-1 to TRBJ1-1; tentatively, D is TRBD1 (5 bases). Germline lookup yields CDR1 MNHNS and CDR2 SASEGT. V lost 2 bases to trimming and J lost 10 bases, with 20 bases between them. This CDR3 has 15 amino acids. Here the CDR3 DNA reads TGTGCCAGCAGTGAACCCCTGGGGGGGAGAATGATAGCTTTCTTT. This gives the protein CASSEPLGGRMIAFF.

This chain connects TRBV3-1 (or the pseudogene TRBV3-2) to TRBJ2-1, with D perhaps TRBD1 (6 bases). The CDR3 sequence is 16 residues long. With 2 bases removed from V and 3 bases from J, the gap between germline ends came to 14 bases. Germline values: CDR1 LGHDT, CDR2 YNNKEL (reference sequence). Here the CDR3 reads CASSQQMGDIYNEQFF. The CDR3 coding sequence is TGTGCCAGCAGCCAACAAATGGGGGACATCTACAATGAGCAGTTCTTC.

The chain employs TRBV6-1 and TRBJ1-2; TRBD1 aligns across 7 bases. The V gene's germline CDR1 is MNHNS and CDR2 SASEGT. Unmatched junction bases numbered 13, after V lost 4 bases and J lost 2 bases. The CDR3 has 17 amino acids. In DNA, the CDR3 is TGTGCCAGCAGTGGAGGACAGGTAGCAGGGGGGAACTATGGCTACACCTTC. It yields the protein CASSGGQVAGGNYGYTF.

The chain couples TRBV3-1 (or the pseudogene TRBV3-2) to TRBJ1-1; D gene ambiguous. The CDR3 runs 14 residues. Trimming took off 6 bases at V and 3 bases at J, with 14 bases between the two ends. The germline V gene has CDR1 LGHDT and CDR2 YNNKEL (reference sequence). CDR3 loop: CASSPRNTDTEAFF. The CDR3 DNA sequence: TGTGCCAGCAGTCCACGCAACACCGACACTGAAGCTTTCTTT.

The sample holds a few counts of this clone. CDR3 sequence reads: CAAQVPVSGANVLTF. DNA of the CDR3: TGTGCCGCGCAAGTACCTGTCTCTGGGGCCAACGTCCTGACTTTC. V usage is TRBV7-9 and J usage is TRBJ2-6; D is ambiguous. Trimming removed 11 bases from V and 0 bases from J, with 14 bases in between. CDR3 length equals 15 residues. Germline V gives CDR1 SEHNR, CDR2 FQNEAQ (reference sequence).

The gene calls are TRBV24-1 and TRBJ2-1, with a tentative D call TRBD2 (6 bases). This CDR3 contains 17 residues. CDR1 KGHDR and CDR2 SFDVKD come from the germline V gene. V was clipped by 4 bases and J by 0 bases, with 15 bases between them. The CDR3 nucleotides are TGTGCCACCAGTGAAAAAAGGGGACTTAACTCCTACAATGAGCAGTTCTTC. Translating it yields CATSEKRGLNSYNEQFF.

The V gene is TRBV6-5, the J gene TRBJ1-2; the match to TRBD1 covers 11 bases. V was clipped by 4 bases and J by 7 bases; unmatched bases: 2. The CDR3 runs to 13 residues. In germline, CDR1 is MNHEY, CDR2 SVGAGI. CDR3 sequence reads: CASSWTGGSGYTF. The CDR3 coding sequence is TGTGCCAGCAGTTGGACAGGGGGCTCTGGCTACACCTTC.

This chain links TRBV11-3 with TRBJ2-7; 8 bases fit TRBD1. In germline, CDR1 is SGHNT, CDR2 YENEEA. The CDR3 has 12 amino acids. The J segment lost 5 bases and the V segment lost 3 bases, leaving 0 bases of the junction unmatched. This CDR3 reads CASSLDRDEQYF. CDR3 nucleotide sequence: TGTGCCAGCAGCTTGGACAGGGACGAGCAGTACTTC. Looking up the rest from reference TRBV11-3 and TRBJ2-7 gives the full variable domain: EAGVVQSPRYKIIEKKQPVAFWCNPISGHNTLYWYLQNLGQGPELLIRYENEEAVDDSQLPKDRFSAERLKGVDSTLKIQPAELGDSAVYLCASSLDRDEQYFGPGTRLTVT.